These 12 T cell receptor beta chains were sequenced from one sample in a study of neurological immune-mediated disorders. MiXCR, applied by TCRdb to the 5' RACE reads, yields one record per CDR3 protein. The table includes about 31,000 distinct CDR3 sequences, less than 20% detected once. Time point specified: technical triplicate 3. The sample taken for sequencing was CD4+ T cells from blood. The origin of the receptors is a female donor with HTLV-1-associated myelopathy (HAM/TSP).

This clonotype occurred many times. This chain links TRBV7-9 with TRBJ2-2, with D hard to call. V dropped 1 base and J dropped 1 base, with 4 bases sitting between them. This CDR3 is 14 amino acids long. The V gene's germline CDR1 is SEHNR and CDR2 FQNEAQ (reference sequence). The CDR3 loop reads CASSLEQNTGELFF. The CDR3, as DNA: TGTGCCAGCAGCTTAGAACAGAACACCGGGGAGCTGTTTTTT. The full variable domain, with the rest looked up from reference TRBV7-9 and TRBJ2-2, is DTGVSQNPRHKITKRGQNVTFRCDPISEHNRLYWYRQTLGQGPEFLTYFQNEAQLEKSRLLSDRFSAERPKGSFSTLEIQRTEQGDSAMYLCASSLEQNTGELFFGEGSRLTVL.

This clonotype appeared many times. The chain joins TRBV3-2 to TRBJ1-6; the table assigns TRBD1, which was not confirmed against the DNA. TRBV3-2 is given as a pseudogene. This CDR3 is built from 14 residues. CDR3 protein: CASSLDRVNSPLHF. The CDR3 bases are TGTGCCAGCAGCCTTGACAGGGTCAATTCACCCCTCCACTTT.

This clonotype was seen many times. The rearrangement uses TRBV5-1 and TRBJ2-5; TRBD2 aligns across 9 bases. The CDR3 runs 18 residues. V trimming: 5 bases; J trimming: 2 bases; junction bases outside the gene matches: 16. Germline V gives CDR1 SGHRS, CDR2 YFSETQ. The DNA of the CDR3 is TGCGCCAGCAGTTCCCACGCGGGAGGGAGCAGAGGGCAAGAGACCCAGTACTTC. As protein: CASSSHAGGSRGQETQYF.

This clonotype was found many times. This chain links TRBV7-2 with TRBJ2-5, with TRBD2 matching over 7 bases. The CDR3 spans 13 residues. Looked up from germline, CDR1 is SGHTA and CDR2 is FQGNSA. V lost 4 bases, J lost 5 bases, and 4 bases stayed unmatched. The chain's CDR3 is CASSSLGGETQYF. For the CDR3, the DNA is TGTGCCAGCAGCTCCTTGGGGGGGGAGACCCAGTACTTC.

This clonotype is labeled as medium-sized. This chain links TRBV5-1 with TRBJ2-5; D not certain. The CDR3 sequence is 14 residues long. V lost 0 bases and J lost 1, with 7 bases in between. The germline V gene has CDR1 SGHRS and CDR2 YFSETQ. The DNA for the CDR3 is TGCGCCAGCAGCTTGGTTGCCAGCCAAGAGACCCAGTACTTC. It specifies CASSLVASQETQYF.

This clonotype has ten or more counts. The rearrangement uses TRBV10-2 and TRBJ2-2; no clear D gene. The CDR3 covers 13 residues. Germline V gene lookup returns CDR1 WSHSY and CDR2 SAAADI. V was shortened by 4 bases and J by 5 bases, with 8 bases between the two germline ends. The CDR3 here is CASSVQNTGELFF. The CDR3 DNA is TGCGCCAGCAGTGTACAGAATACCGGGGAGCTGTTTTTT.

This clonotype was seen many times. The rearrangement joins TRBV29-1 to TRBJ1-2; no definite D call. The CDR3 loop spans 10 amino acids. Germline CDR1 is SQVTM and CDR2 is ANQGSEA. The V end was cut by 6 bases, the J end by 8 bases, with 10 bases between. The CDR3: CSVVANGYTF. The CDR3 DNA sequence: TGCAGCGTGGTAGCAAACGGCTACACCTTC.

Remarks on this clonotype: The junction differs from germline at one of its ends, possibly a read error. This chain connects TRBV29-1 to TRBJ2-7; no firm D call. The V gene's germline CDR1 is SQVTM and CDR2 ANQGSEA. This CDR3 comprises 11 residues. CDR3 DNA: TGCAGCGTTTGGAAGGTAGCCGAGAAGTACTTC. It codes for CSVWKVAEKYF.

This clonotype appeared many times. The rearrangement joins TRBV7-9 to TRBJ2-5, with D possibly matching TRBD1 (6 bases). The germline gives CDR1 SEHNR, CDR2 FQNEAQ (reference sequence). This CDR3 comprises 20 residues. V dropped 4 bases and J dropped 1 base, with 28 bases sitting between them. The CDR3 protein is CASSSRRIFRTVPIQETQYF. The CDR3 DNA follows: TGTGCCAGCAGCTCTAGGAGGATTTTTAGGACAGTGCCCATCCAAGAGACCCAGTACTTC.

Within the sample, this clonotype is medium-sized. The rearrangement uses TRBV6-5 and TRBJ2-2, with D unresolved. The CDR3 loop spans 13 amino acids. Germline lookup yields CDR1 MNHEY and CDR2 SVGAGI. V lost 6 bases, J lost 1 base, and 6 bases lay in between. The CDR3 DNA is TGTGCCAGCAGCCTCAGGAACACCGGGGAGCTGTTTTTT. This translates into CASSLRNTGELFF.

Only one count was recorded for this clonotype. The chain joins TRBV20-1 to TRBJ1-1, with a tentative D call TRBD1 (6 bases). Between the trimmed V and J ends, which lost 6 bases and 1 base, there was a span of 12 bases. The germline V gene encodes CDR1 DFQATT and CDR2 SNEGSKA (reference sequence). The CDR3 length is 13 residues. In nucleotides, the CDR3 is TGCAGTGCGCCCCGGGGGGCGAACACTGAAGCTTTCTTT. This translates into CSAPRGANTEAFF.

This clonotype was seen ten or more times. The rearrangement uses TRBV10-3 and TRBJ2-3, with TRBD1 matching 10 bases. The ends lost 10 bases at V and 4 bases at J; junction bases unmatched: 5. Germline CDR1 reads ENHRY; CDR2 reads SYGVKD. The CDR3 spans 13 residues. CDR3 in DNA: TGTGCCACAGGACAGGGGGGCGCAGATACGCAGTATTTT. It yields the protein CATGQGGADTQYF.